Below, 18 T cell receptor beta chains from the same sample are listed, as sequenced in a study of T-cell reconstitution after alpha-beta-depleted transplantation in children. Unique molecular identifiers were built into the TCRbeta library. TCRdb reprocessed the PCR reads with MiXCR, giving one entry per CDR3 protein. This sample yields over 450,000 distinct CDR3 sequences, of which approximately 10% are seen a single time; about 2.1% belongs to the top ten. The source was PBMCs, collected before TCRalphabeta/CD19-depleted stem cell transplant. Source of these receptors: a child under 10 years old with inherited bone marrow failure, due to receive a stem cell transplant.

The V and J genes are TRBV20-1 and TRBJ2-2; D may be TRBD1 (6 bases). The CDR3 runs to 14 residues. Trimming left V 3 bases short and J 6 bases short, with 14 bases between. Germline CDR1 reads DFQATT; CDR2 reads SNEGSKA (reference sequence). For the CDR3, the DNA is TGCAGTGCTAGTACCCAGGGGAGTGCCGGGGAGCTGTTTTTT. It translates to CSASTQGSAGELFF.

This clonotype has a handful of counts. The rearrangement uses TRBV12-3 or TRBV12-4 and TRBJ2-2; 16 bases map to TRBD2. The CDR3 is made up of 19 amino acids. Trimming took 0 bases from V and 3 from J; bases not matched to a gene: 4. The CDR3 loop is CASSLAGLAGGPDTGELFF. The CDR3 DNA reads TGTGCCAGCAGTTTAGCGGGACTAGCGGGAGGGCCGGACACCGGGGAGCTGTTTTTT.

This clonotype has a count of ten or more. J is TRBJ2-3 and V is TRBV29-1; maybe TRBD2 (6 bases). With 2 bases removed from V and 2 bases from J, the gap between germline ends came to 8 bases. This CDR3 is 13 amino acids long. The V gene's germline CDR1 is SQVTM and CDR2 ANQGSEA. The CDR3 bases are TGCAGCGTTGAACCTAGCGCCACAGATACGCAGTATTTT. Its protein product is CSVEPSATDTQYF.

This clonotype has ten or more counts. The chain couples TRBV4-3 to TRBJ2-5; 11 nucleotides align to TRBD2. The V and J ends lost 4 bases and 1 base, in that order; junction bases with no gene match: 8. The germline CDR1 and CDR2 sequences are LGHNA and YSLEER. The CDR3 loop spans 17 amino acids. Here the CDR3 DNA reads TGCGCCAGCAGCCGCTCCGTAGCGGGAGGGGGCCAAGAGACCCAGTACTTC. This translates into CASSRSVAGGGQETQYF.

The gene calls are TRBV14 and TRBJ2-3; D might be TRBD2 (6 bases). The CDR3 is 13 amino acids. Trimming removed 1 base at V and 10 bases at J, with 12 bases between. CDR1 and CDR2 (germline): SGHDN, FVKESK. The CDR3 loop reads CASSQGTTLPQYF. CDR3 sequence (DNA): TGTGCCAGCAGCCAAGGGACTACCCTTCCGCAGTATTTT. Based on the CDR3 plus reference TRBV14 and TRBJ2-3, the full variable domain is EAGVTQFPSHSVIEKGQTVTLRCDPISGHDNLYWYRRVMGKEIKFLLHFVKESKQDESGMPNNRFLAERTGGTYSTLKVQPAELEDSGVYFCASSQGTTLPQYFGPGTRLTVL.

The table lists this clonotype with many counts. The CDR3 region is CASTMTGDTDTQYF. The CDR3 region has the DNA TGTGCCAGCACAATGACAGGGGACACAGATACGCAGTATTTT. The chain is built from TRBV12-3 or TRBV12-4 and TRBJ2-3; 8 bases map to TRBD1. Trimming cost V 7 bases and J 2 bases; bases outside gene matches: 5. This CDR3 is 14 amino acids long.

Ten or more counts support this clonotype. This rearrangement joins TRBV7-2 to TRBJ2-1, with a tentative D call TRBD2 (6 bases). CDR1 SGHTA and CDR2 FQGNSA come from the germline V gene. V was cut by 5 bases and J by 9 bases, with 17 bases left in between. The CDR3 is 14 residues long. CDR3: CASSPDYGNTEQFF. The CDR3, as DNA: TGTGCCAGCAGCCCGGACTATGGAAATACTGAGCAGTTCTTC. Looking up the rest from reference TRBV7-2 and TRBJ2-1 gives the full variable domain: GAGVSQSPSNKVTEKGKDVELRCDPISGHTALYWYRQSLGQGLEFLIYFQGNSAPDKSGLPSDRFSAERTGGSVSTLTIQRTQQEDSAVYLCASSPDYGNTEQFFGPGTRLTVL.

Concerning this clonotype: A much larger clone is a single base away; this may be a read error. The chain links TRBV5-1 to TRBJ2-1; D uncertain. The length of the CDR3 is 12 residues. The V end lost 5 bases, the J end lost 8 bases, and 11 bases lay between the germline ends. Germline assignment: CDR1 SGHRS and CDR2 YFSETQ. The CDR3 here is CASSRTWHEQFF. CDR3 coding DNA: TGCGCCAGCAGTCGGACCTGGCATGAGCAGTTCTTC.

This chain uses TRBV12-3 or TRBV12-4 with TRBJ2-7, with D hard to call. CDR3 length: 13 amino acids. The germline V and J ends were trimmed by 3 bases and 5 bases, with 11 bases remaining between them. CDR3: CASSFIGRDEQYF. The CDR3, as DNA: TGTGCCAGCAGTTTTATAGGCCGGGACGAGCAGTACTTC.

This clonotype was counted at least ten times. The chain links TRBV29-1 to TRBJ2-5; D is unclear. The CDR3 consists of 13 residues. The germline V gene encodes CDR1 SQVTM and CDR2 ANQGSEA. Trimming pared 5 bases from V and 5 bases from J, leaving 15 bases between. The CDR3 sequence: CSVRPGAEETQYF. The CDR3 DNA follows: TGCAGCGTTCGCCCGGGCGCGGAGGAGACCCAGTACTTC.

CDR3 sequence (DNA): TGTGCCAGCCGATTGGGCTTCAGCTCCTACAATGAGCAGTTCTTC. This gives the protein CASRLGFSSYNEQFF. The chain combines TRBV27 with TRBJ2-1; no firm D call. V shed 8 bases and J shed 0 bases, with 14 bases lying between them. CDR1 is MNHEY, CDR2 SMNVEV, per germline (reference sequence). The CDR3 extends over 15 amino acids.

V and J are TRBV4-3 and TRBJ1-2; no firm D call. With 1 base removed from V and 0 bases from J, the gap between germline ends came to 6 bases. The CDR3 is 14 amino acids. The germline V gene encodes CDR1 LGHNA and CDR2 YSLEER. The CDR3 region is CASSQVYANYGYTF. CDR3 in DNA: TGCGCCAGCAGCCAAGTGTACGCTAACTATGGCTACACCTTC.

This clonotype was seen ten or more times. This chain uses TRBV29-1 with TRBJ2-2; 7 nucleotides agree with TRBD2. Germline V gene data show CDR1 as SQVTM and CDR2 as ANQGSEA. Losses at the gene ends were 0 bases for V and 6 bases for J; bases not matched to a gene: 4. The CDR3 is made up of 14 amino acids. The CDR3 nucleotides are TGCAGCGTTGAAGATAGCGGGTTAGCCGGGGAGCTGTTTTTT. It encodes CSVEDSGLAGELFF.

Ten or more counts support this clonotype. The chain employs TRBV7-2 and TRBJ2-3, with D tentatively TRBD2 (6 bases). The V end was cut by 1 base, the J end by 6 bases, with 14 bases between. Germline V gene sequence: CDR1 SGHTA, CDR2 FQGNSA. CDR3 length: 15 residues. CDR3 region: CASSLVGGGSDTQYF. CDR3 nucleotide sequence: TGTGCCAGCAGCTTAGTCGGGGGAGGCTCGGATACGCAGTATTTT.

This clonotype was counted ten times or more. CDR3 loop: CASSPWDVDGYTF. CDR3 nucleotides: TGTGCCAGCAGTCCTTGGGACGTCGATGGCTACACCTTC. This chain uses TRBV12-3 or TRBV12-4 with TRBJ1-2; perhaps TRBD1 as D (5 bases). The CDR3 sequence is 13 residues long. Trimming removed 5 bases at V and 6 bases at J, with 13 bases between.

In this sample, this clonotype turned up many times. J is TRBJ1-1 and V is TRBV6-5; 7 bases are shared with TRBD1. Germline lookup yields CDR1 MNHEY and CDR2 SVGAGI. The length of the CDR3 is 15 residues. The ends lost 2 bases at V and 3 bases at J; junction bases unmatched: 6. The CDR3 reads CASSYQQGYDTEAFF. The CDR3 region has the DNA TGTGCCAGCAGTTACCAACAGGGGTATGACACTGAAGCTTTCTTT.

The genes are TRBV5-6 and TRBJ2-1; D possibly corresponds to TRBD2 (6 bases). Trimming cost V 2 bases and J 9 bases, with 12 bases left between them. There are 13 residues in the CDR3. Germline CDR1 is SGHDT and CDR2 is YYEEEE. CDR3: CASSFSGVSEQFF. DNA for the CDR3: TGTGCCAGCAGCTTTTCGGGAGTATCTGAGCAGTTCTTC.

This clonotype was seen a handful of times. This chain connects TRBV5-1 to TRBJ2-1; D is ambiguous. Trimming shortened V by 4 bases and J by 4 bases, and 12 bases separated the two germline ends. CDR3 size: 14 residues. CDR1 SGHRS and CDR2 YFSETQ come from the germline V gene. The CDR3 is CASSDTDVYNEQFF. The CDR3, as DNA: TGCGCCAGCAGCGACACCGACGTTTACAATGAGCAGTTCTTC.